This T cell receptor beta chain was recovered during a study of cytomegalovirus exposure and HLA in healthy donors. Points from the study as a whole: On later analysis, the bulk of CMV-associated TCR beta chains appeared to be HLA-restricted. The authors later found HLA-associated TCR beta chains more clonally expanded than equally common others. It was only CMV serostatus that was available as immune exposure information.

Donors sampled were nominally healthy, though unrecorded immune exposures were likely. This CDR3 contains 15 residues. From germline, CDR1 is SNHLY and CDR2 FYNNEI. V lost 6 bases and J 3 bases, leaving 14 bases between the germline ends. A note on this clone: No antigen is known for it.

Primers for the PCR totalled 60 Vbeta and 13 Jbeta. Produced via immunoSEQ multiplex PCR; TCRdb's table is partial and in-frame only. The sample table includes about 170,000 clones. J is TRBJ1-4 and V is TRBV2; D is possibly TRBD1 (6 bases). Source material: PBMCs. This clonotype was obtained from a woman aged 55 to 70 in good health and CMV-seronegative. CDR3 region: CASSLPTGPNEKLFF. As DNA, the CDR3 is TGTGCCAGCAGCTTACCCACAGGGCCTAATGAAAAACTGTTTTTT.